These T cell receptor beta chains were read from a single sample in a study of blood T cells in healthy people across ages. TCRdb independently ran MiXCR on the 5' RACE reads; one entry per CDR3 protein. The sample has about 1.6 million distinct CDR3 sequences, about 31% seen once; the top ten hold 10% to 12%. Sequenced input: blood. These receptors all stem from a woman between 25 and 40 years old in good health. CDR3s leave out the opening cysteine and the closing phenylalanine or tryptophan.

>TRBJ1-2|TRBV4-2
ASSQVEGDRYGYT
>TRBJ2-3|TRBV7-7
ASSGSGKDTDTQY
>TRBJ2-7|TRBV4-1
ASSQSRDGAYEQY
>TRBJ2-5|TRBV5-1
ASSLKDLQETQY
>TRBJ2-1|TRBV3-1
VSSQVGQEGRGEQF
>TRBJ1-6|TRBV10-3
AIREGTLDSPLH
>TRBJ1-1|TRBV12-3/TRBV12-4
ASSFMGEAF
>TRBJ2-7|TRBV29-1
GTEDNYEQY
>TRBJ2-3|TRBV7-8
ASSLDRDSSSTDTQY
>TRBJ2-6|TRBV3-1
ASSPKGRVDPPGVLT
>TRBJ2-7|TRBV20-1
SASDRDAYEQY
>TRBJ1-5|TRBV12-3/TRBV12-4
ASSSYTLGGFYSNQPQH
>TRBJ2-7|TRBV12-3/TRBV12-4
ASTSHHSYEQY
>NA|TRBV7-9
ASHHEGFEQY
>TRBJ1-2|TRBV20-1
SARKIGLNQFLHGYT
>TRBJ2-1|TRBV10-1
ASSDPGSSSYNEQF
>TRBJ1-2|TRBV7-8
ASSFGQSSLPGYGYT
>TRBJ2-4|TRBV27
ASSQAKNIQY
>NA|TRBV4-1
ASSQGRGADNPEQY
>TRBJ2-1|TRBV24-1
ATNKGTYNEQF
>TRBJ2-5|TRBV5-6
ASSGYGRTSQETQY
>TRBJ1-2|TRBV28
ASRNPYGYT
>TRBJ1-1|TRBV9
ASSALDRGNTEAF